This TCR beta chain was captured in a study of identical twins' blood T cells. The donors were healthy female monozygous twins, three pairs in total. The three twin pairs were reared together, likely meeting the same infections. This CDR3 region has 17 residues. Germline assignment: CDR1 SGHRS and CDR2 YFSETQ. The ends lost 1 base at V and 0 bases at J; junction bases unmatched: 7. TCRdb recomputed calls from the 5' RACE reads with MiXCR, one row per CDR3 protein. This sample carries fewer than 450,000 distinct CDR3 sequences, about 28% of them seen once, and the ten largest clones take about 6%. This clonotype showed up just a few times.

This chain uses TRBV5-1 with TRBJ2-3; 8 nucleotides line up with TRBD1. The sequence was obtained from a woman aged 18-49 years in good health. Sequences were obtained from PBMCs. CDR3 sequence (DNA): TGCGCCAGCAGCTTGACCAGGGGGCAAACTAGCACAGATACGCAGTATTTT. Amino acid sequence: CASSLTRGQTSTDTQYF.